These 14 T cell receptor beta chains were all obtained from the same sample, sequenced in a study of early T cells in non-severe SARS-CoV-2 infection. Via MiXCR, TCRdb re-called the 5' RACE reads, giving one row per CDR3 protein. Here the sample spans tens of thousands of distinct CDR3 sequences, under 10% being singletons. Sequenced sample: whole blood. The receptors stem from an adult who was a healthcare worker with PCR-confirmed SARS-CoV-2 infection or an uninfected control (not recorded which).

This clonotype was recorded many times. This chain connects TRBV5-1 to TRBJ2-5, with TRBD2 identical over 8 bases. Losses at the gene ends were 4 bases for V and 2 bases for J; bases not matched to a gene: 13. The length of the CDR3 is 17 residues. Per germline, CDR1 SGHRS and CDR2 YFSETQ. CDR3 bases: TGCGCCAGCAGCCCGGGGGCTAGCGGGCCCAAGCAAGAGACCCAGTACTTC. As protein: CASSPGASGPKQETQYF.

The rearrangement joins TRBV25-1 to TRBJ2-3; TRBD2 is a possible D gene (6 bases). From germline, CDR1 is MGHDK and CDR2 SYGVNS. The CDR3 contains 14 residues. With 6 bases removed from V and 5 bases from J, the gap between germline ends came to 15 bases. This chain's CDR3 is CASSRPGAVDTQYF. As DNA, the CDR3 is TGTGCCAGCAGCCGGCCGGGAGCGGTAGATACGCAGTATTTT.

The sample holds many counts of this clonotype. This rearrangement joins TRBV7-9 to TRBJ1-5, with 7 bases fitting TRBD1. The CDR3 has 15 amino acids. Germline trimming cut 4 bases from V and 4 bases from J; bases unmatched to any gene: 7. Germline-derived CDR1 and CDR2 are SEHNR and FQNEAQ (reference sequence). The CDR3 loop is CASSSGTASNQPQHF. CDR3 DNA sequence: TGTGCCAGCAGCTCCGGGACAGCCTCTAATCAGCCCCAGCATTTT.

This clonotype has a handful of counts. The chain employs TRBV20-1 and TRBJ1-1; D gene unclear. The germline CDR1 and CDR2 sequences are DFQATT and SNEGSKA (reference sequence). Trimming left V 2 bases short and J 0 bases short, with 7 bases between. CDR3 length: 13 amino acids. Here the CDR3 DNA reads TGCAGTGCTAGAATTGGGCTGAACACTGAAGCTTTCTTT. Its protein is CSARIGLNTEAFF.

This clonotype was seen a handful of times. The V and J genes are TRBV7-9 and TRBJ2-1; no reliable D call. Germline V lookup: CDR1 SEHNR, CDR2 FQNEAQ (reference sequence). The CDR3 length is 12 residues. V was pared by 3 bases and J by 5 bases, with 5 bases between. The CDR3 DNA follows: TGTGCCAGCAGCTTTAGCCACAATGAGCAGTTCTTC. Its translation: CASSFSHNEQFF.

There are many counts of this clonotype. The rearrangement links TRBV7-9 to TRBJ1-1; no clear D gene. The CDR3 contains 16 residues. The V and J ends lost 3 bases and 2 bases respectively, with 16 bases between them. Per germline, CDR1 SEHNR and CDR2 FQNEAQ (reference sequence). DNA for the CDR3: TGTGCCAGCAGCTTCCCCGAATCCGTCCCCAACACTGAAGCTTTCTTT. It yields the protein CASSFPESVPNTEAFF.

This clonotype was found many times. The V gene is TRBV18, the J gene TRBJ2-5; TRBD1 matches 7 bases. The germline CDR1 and CDR2 sequences are KGHSH and LQKENI. CDR3 size: 14 residues. J lost 2 bases, V lost 5 bases, and 5 bases had no gene match. The CDR3 loop is CASSATTGQETQYF. The CDR3 nucleotides read TGTGCCAGCTCAGCTACGACAGGGCAAGAGACCCAGTACTTC. Looking up the rest from reference TRBV18 and TRBJ2-5 gives the full variable domain: NAGVMQNPRHLVRRRGQEARLRCSPMKGHSHVYWYRQLPEEGLKFMVYLQKENIIDESGMPKERFSAEFPKEGPSILRIQQVVRGDSAAYFCASSATTGQETQYFGPGTRLLVL.

This clonotype occurred many times. This chain connects TRBV7-8 to TRBJ2-1, with 13 bases identical to TRBD2. J lost 7 bases, V lost 4 bases, and 7 bases had no gene match. In germline, CDR1 is SGHVS, CDR2 FQNEAQ. The CDR3 has 16 residues. CDR3 in DNA: TGTGCCAGCAGCTCCAGCCGGACTAGCGGGAGAAATGAGCAGTTCTTC. Amino acid sequence: CASSSSRTSGRNEQFF.

This chain uses TRBV25-1 with TRBJ1-2; TRBD1 might be the D (5 bases). Germline values: CDR1 MGHDK, CDR2 SYGVNS. There are 14 residues in the CDR3. With 1 base removed from V and 4 bases from J, the gap between germline ends came to 10 bases. The CDR3 loop reads CASSESTVPYGYTF. CDR3 bases: TGTGCCAGCAGTGAATCGACAGTCCCCTATGGCTACACCTTC.

This clonotype was found many times. This chain joins TRBV9 and TRBJ2-1; the match to TRBD1 covers 10 bases. The V gene's germline CDR1 is SGDLS and CDR2 YYNGEE. This CDR3 contains 15 residues. V lost 3 bases and J lost 8; bases outside the gene matches: 8. This CDR3 reads CASSEGQGYVDEQFF. In DNA form, the CDR3 reads TGTGCCAGCAGCGAGGGACAGGGGTATGTCGATGAGCAGTTCTTC. Full variable domain (missing parts from reference TRBV9 and TRBJ2-1): DSGVTQTPKHLITATGQRVTLRCSPRSGDLSVYWYQQSLDQGLQFLIQYYNGEERAKGNILERFSAQQFPDLHSELNLSSLELGDSALYFCASSEGQGYVDEQFFGPGTRLTVL.

This clonotype has just a few counts. Written as DNA, the CDR3 is TGTGCCAGCTCACCCCCCAGCGGGAGGATCTCCTACAATGAGCAGTTCTTC. This gives the protein CASSPPSGRISYNEQFF. The chain recombines TRBV18 with TRBJ2-1; 9 nucleotides align to TRBD2. V was clipped by 3 bases and J by 0 bases; unmatched bases: 6. CDR1 and CDR2 (germline): KGHSH, LQKENI. The CDR3 loop spans 17 amino acids.

This clonotype was picked up a small number of times. The rearrangement links TRBV29-1 to TRBJ1-2; D call uncertain. The V gene's germline CDR1 is SQVTM and CDR2 ANQGSEA. CDR3 size: 13 residues. V dropped 5 bases and J dropped 3 bases, with 13 bases sitting between them. CDR3: CSVSEAEDYGYTF. The CDR3 DNA is TGCAGCGTTTCGGAGGCGGAGGACTATGGCTACACCTTC. The entire variable domain, with the rest obtained from reference TRBV29-1 and TRBJ1-2, is as follows: SAVISQKPSRDICQRGTSLTIQCQVDSQVTMMFWYRQQPGQSLTLIATANQGSEATYESGFVIDKFPISRPNLTFSTLTVSNMSPEDSSIYLCSVSEAEDYGYTFGSGTRLTVV.

V gene TRBV12-3 or TRBV12-4 combines with J gene TRBJ1-1; D call uncertain. Trimming shortened V by 6 bases and J by 1 base, and 9 bases separated the two germline ends. This CDR3 has 13 amino acids. Here the CDR3 reads CASSFSENTEAFF. The CDR3 nucleotides read TGTGCCAGCAGCTTCTCAGAGAACACTGAAGCTTTCTTT.

The sample holds a few counts of this clonotype. The CDR3: CASSFEGANVLTF. The CDR3, as DNA: TGTGCCAGCAGTTTTGAGGGTGCCAACGTCCTGACTTTC. The chain employs TRBV12-3 or TRBV12-4 and TRBJ2-6; D possibly corresponds to TRBD2 (5 bases). Trimming cost V 3 bases and J 7 bases, with 7 bases left between them. The CDR3 is 13 amino acids.